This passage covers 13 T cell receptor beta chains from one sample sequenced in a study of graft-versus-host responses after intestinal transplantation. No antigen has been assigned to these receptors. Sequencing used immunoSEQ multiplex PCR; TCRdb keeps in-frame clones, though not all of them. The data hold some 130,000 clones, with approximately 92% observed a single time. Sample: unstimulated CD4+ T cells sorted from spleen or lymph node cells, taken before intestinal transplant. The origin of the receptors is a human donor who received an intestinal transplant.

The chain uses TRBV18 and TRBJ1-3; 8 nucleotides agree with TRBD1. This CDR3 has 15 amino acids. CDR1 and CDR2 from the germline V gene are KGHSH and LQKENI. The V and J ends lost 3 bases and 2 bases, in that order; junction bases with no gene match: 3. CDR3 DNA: TGTGCCAGCTCACCCGGACAGGGAGCTGGAAACACCATATATTTT. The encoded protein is CASSPGQGAGNTIYF.

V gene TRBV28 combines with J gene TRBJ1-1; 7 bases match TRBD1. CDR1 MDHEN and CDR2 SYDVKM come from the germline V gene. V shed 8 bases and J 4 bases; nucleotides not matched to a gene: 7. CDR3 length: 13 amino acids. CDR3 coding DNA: TGTGCCAGCTACCGACAGGGTTTCACTGAAGCTTTCTTT. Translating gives CASYRQGFTEAFF.

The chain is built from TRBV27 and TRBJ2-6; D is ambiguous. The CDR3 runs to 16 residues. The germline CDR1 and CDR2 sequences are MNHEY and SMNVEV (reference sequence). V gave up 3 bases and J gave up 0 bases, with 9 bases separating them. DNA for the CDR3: TGTGCCAGCAGTTTCTCTCGGAGCTCTGGGGCCAACGTCCTGACTTTC. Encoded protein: CASSFSRSSGANVLTF. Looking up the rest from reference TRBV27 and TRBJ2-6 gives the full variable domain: EAQVTQNPRYLITVTGKKLTVTCSQNMNHEYMSWYRQDPGLGLRQIYYSMNVEVTDKGDVPEGYKVSRKEKRNFPLILESPSPNQTSLYFCASSFSRSSGANVLTFGAGSRLTVL.

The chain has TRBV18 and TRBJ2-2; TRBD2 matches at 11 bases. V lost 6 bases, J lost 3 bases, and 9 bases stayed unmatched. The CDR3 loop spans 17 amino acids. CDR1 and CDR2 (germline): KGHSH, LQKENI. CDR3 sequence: CASSKAPLAGDTGELFF. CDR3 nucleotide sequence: TGTGCCAGCTCCAAGGCCCCACTAGCGGGAGACACCGGGGAGCTGTTTTTT.

CDR3 coding DNA: TGTGCCAGCAGTGAAGCCCCTAAGGGTGGCACAGATACGCAGTATTTT. It specifies CASSEAPKGGTDTQYF. The chain has TRBV2 and TRBJ2-3; D not resolved. Germline V gene data show CDR1 as SNHLY and CDR2 as FYNNEI. V was trimmed by 0 bases and J by 1 base, leaving 11 bases between them. This CDR3 is 16 amino acids long.

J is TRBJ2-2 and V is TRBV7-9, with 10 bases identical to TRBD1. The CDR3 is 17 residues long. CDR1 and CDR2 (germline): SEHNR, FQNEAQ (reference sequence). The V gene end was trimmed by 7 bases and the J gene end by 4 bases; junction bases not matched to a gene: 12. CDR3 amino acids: CASKWTGGTIGTGELFF. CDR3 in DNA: TGTGCCAGCAAGTGGACAGGGGGGACGATAGGCACCGGGGAGCTGTTTTTT.

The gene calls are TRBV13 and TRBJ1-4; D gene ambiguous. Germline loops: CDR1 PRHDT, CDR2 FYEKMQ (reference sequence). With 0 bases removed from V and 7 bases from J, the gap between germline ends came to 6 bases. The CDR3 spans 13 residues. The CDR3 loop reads CASSLGGIEKLFF. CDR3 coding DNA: TGTGCCAGCAGCTTAGGAGGGATTGAAAAACTGTTTTTT.

CDR3 region: CAWIETGGYREQFF. For the CDR3, the DNA is TGTGCCTGGATTGAAACGGGAGGGTACCGTGAGCAGTTCTTC. V usage is TRBV30 and J usage is TRBJ2-1; 8 nucleotides match TRBD2. The V and J ends lost 4 bases and 9 bases, in that order; junction bases with no gene match: 11. CDR3 length: 14 amino acids. Germline V gene sequence: CDR1 GTSNPN, CDR2 SVGIG (reference sequence).

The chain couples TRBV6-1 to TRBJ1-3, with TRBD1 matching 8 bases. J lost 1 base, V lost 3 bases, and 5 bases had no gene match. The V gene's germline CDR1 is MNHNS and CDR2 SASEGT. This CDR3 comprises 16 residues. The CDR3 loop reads CASSDFRTGSGNTIYF. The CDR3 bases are TGTGCCAGCAGTGATTTCCGGACAGGGTCTGGAAACACCATATATTTT.

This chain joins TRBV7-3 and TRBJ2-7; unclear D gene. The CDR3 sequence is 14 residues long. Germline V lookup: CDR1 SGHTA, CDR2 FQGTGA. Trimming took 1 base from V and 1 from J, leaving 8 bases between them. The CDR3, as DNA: TGTGCCAGCAGCTTAAGAGAAGGTTCCTACGAGCAGTACTTC. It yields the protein CASSLREGSYEQYF.

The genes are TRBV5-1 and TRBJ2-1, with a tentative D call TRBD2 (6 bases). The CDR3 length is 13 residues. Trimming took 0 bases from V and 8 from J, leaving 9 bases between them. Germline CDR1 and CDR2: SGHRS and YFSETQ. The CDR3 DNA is TGCGCCAGCAGCTTGGGTCTAGCGTATGAGCAGTTCTTC. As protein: CASSLGLAYEQFF.

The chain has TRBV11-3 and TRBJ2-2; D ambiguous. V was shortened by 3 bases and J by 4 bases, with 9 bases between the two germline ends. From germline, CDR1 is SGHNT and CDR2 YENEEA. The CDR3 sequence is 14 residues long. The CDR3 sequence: CASSLRSGTGELFF. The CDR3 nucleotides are TGTGCCAGCAGCTTGAGGTCAGGCACCGGGGAGCTGTTTTTT.

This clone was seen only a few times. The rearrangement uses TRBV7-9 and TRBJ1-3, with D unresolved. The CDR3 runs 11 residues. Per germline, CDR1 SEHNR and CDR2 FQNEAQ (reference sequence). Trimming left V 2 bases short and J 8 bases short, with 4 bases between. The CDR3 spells CASSLLDTIYF. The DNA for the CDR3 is TGTGCCAGCAGCTTATTGGACACCATATATTTT.